This T cell receptor beta chain was captured by sequencing in a study of blood T cell repertoires in COVID-19. The germline CDR1 and CDR2 sequences are MNHEY and SVGAGI. With V trimmed by 7 bases and J by 4 bases, 11 bases remained unmatched. This CDR3 spans 15 amino acids. This table comes from immunoSEQ multiplex PCR, and its TCRdb copy is limited to in-frame clones, with some not included. Among about 350,000 clones, 85% to 90% were seen once, and the ten largest hold approximately 0.93%. This chain links TRBV6-5 with TRBJ1-2, with 8 bases aligning to TRBD1. Sample: PBMCs or T cells enriched from blood (not recorded which). The receptor was derived from a woman aged 25 to 39 who had been exposed to COVID-19. CDR3 in amino acids: CASIRGAGGFYGYTF. The DNA of the CDR3 is TGTGCCAGCATCCGAGGGGCAGGGGGCTTCTATGGCTACACCTTC.